Below, 29 T cell receptor beta chains from the same sample are listed, as sequenced in a study of blood T cells in healthy people across ages. Combining a sample-barcoded 5' primer with a J-beta primer mix, a second PCR ran for roughly 6 to 11 cycles. TCRdb fed the 5' RACE reads into MiXCR, producing one record per CDR3 protein. The sample holds about 1.7 million distinct CDR3 sequences, 25% to 30% seen once. The source material was blood. These receptor sequences come from a woman aged 25 to 39 in good health.

There are many counts of this clonotype. V is TRBV5-6 and J is TRBJ2-7; D is unresolved. The V end was cut by 4 bases, the J end by 7 bases, with 9 bases between. CDR1 is SGHDT and CDR2 is YYEEEE in the germline V gene. This CDR3 is built from 11 residues. CDR3 sequence reads: CASSRNSEQYF. The CDR3 nucleotides read TGTGCCAGCAGCCGCAACTCAGAGCAGTACTTC.

This clonotype came up many times. This rearrangement joins TRBV6-5 to TRBJ2-5; no clear D. This CDR3 is 13 amino acids long. The germline V gene encodes CDR1 MNHEY and CDR2 SVGAGI. V gave up 8 bases and J gave up 1 base, with 11 bases separating them. The CDR3 bases are TGTGCCAGCGGATGGGCAAGCCAAGAGACCCAGTACTTC. This gives the protein CASGWASQETQYF.

This clonotype was counted many times. CDR3 sequence (DNA): TGCAGTGCTGGACTCTCTAGCGGCCCTAGCACAGATACGCAGTATTTT. This gives the protein CSAGLSSGPSTDTQYF. The chain carries TRBV20-1 and TRBJ2-3, with 7 bases lining up with TRBD2. This CDR3 is built from 16 residues. The J segment lost 0 bases and the V segment lost 5 bases, leaving 11 bases of the junction unmatched. Germline V gene lookup returns CDR1 DFQATT and CDR2 SNEGSKA (reference sequence).

The chain is built from TRBV7-2 and TRBJ2-1; D possibly uses TRBD1 or TRBD2 (6 bases each). Germline values: CDR1 SGHTA, CDR2 FQGNSA. The CDR3 covers 16 residues. V lost 5 bases, J lost 0 bases, and 14 bases lay in between. DNA of the CDR3: TGTGCCAGCAGCGAAAGGGGGGATAGCTCCTACAATGAGCAGTTCTTC. Translated: CASSERGDSSYNEQFF. The full variable domain, in which reference TRBV7-2 and TRBJ2-1 provide the parts outside the CDR3, is GAGVSQSPSNKVTEKGKDVELRCDPISGHTALYWYRQSLGQGLEFLIYFQGNSAPDKSGLPSDRFSAERTGGSVSTLTIQRTQQEDSAVYLCASSERGDSSYNEQFFGPGTRLTVL.

In its sample, this clonotype was seen a few times. The V and J genes are TRBV20-1 and TRBJ2-3, with TRBD2 as a possible D gene (6 bases). Trimming removed 0 bases at V and 4 bases at J, with 14 bases between. From germline, CDR1 is DFQATT and CDR2 SNEGSKA (reference sequence). The CDR3 totals 15 residues. The CDR3 protein is CSARDPGRSADTQYF. The CDR3 coding sequence is TGCAGTGCTAGAGACCCCGGGAGAAGCGCAGATACGCAGTATTTT.

The V and J genes are TRBV7-2 and TRBJ2-5, with D maybe TRBD2 (6 bases). V lost 6 bases and J lost 5, with 13 bases in between. This CDR3 has 13 amino acids. Germline CDR1 SGHTA, CDR2 FQGNSA. This chain's CDR3 is CASRGGYGETQYF. The DNA for the CDR3 is TGTGCCAGCAGGGGGGGTTACGGGGAGACCCAGTACTTC.

The sample holds many counts of this clonotype. V and J are TRBV2 and TRBJ2-7; 8 bases are a match to TRBD1. The CDR3 length is 12 residues. In germline, CDR1 is SNHLY, CDR2 FYNNEI. The V gene end was trimmed by 11 bases and the J gene end by 3 bases; junction bases not matched to a gene: 6. The CDR3 nucleotides read TGTGCCGGCGGACAGGGATACTACGAGCAGTACTTC. Translating gives CAGGQGYYEQYF.

This clonotype was seen a handful of times. This chain connects TRBV20-1 to TRBJ1-1, with D unclear. This CDR3 is built from 17 residues. Germline V lookup: CDR1 DFQATT, CDR2 SNEGSKA (reference sequence). V was trimmed by 0 bases and J by 0 bases, leaving 17 bases between them. This CDR3 reads CSARDSARGFMNTEAFF. CDR3 bases: TGCAGTGCTAGAGATAGTGCCCGGGGTTTCATGAACACTGAAGCTTTCTTT.

The rearrangement joins TRBV4-3 to TRBJ1-2; TRBD1 might be the D (5 bases). The ends were cut back, 6 bases at V and 5 bases at J, with 25 bases in the middle. The CDR3 spans 17 residues. Germline-derived CDR1 and CDR2 are LGHNA and YSLEER. The CDR3 DNA is TGCGCCAGCAGACAGCGGGAAAGCATCGGGACGTTTTATGGCTACACCTTC. Its protein is CASRQRESIGTFYGYTF.

In its sample, this clonotype was seen many times. V is TRBV20-1 and J is TRBJ2-7; unclear D gene. Germline loops: CDR1 DFQATT, CDR2 SNEGSKA (reference sequence). V was trimmed by 0 bases and J by 1 base, leaving 10 bases between them. CDR3 size: 14 residues. The chain's CDR3 is CSARDSFVSYEQYF. For the CDR3, the DNA is TGCAGTGCTAGAGATAGTTTCGTTTCCTACGAGCAGTACTTC.

This clonotype was seen a handful of times. The chain carries TRBV12-3 or TRBV12-4 and TRBJ1-2; 7 nucleotides line up with TRBD1. Trimming cost V 7 bases and J 0 bases; bases outside gene matches: 5. The CDR3 covers 14 residues. The CDR3 coding sequence is TGTGCCAGCAAAAGACAGGGATCTAACTATGGCTACACCTTC. Its translation: CASKRQGSNYGYTF.

This clonotype occurred a few times. One base away lies a much larger clone, so this may be a sequencing read error. The rearrangement uses TRBV9 and TRBJ2-1; TRBD1 aligns across 9 bases. The V gene's germline CDR1 is SGDLS and CDR2 YYNGEE. This CDR3 region has 15 residues. The CDR3 DNA follows: TGTACCAGCAGCGTAGATCCCGGGACAGGGAGTGAGCAGTTCTTC. Its protein product is CTSSVDPGTGSEQFF.

This clonotype was counted between two and nine times. The chain recombines TRBV2 with TRBJ1-6; no clear D. V lost 3 bases, J lost 8 bases, and 8 bases lay in between. This CDR3 has 13 residues. In germline, CDR1 is SNHLY, CDR2 FYNNEI. Here the CDR3 reads CASSDGPDSPLHF. The CDR3 DNA reads TGTGCCAGCAGTGACGGACCGGATTCACCCCTCCACTTT.

This clonotype was detected a few times. The chain links TRBV7-2 to TRBJ1-2; the match to TRBD1 covers 8 bases. The CDR3 spans 11 residues. Looked up from germline, CDR1 is SGHTA and CDR2 is FQGNSA. V trimming: 9 bases; J trimming: 6 bases; junction bases outside the gene matches: 3. CDR3 region: CARRQGNGYTF. The CDR3 bases are TGTGCCAGACGACAGGGGAATGGCTACACCTTC.

The rearrangement joins TRBV29-1 to TRBJ2-5, with D possibly TRBD2 on 6 matching bases. The CDR3 is made up of 11 amino acids. Trimming cost V 7 bases and J 13 bases, with 19 bases left between them. CDR1 is SQVTM, CDR2 ANQGSEA, per germline. For the CDR3, the DNA is TGCAGCGGGAGGGGCCTTGGCGGGGCGTACTTC. Protein sequence: CSGRGLGGAYF. The whole variable domain, filled in from reference TRBV29-1 and TRBJ2-5, reads SAVISQKPSRDICQRGTSLTIQCQVDSQVTMMFWYRQQPGQSLTLIATANQGSEATYESGFVIDKFPISRPNLTFSTLTVSNMSPEDSSIYLCSGRGLGGAYFGPGTRLLVL.

There are a few counts of this clonotype. This sequence joins TRBV27 and TRBJ1-1, with D tentatively TRBD1 (5 bases). CDR3 length: 15 residues. The germline V gene encodes CDR1 MNHEY and CDR2 SMNVEV (reference sequence). Trimming took off 5 bases at V and 4 bases at J, with 17 bases between the two ends. CDR3 protein: CASSIRDDGGTEAFF. CDR3 sequence (DNA): TGTGCCAGCAGTATTAGGGACGACGGGGGCACTGAAGCTTTCTTT.

This clonotype was detected only a few times. The genes are TRBV2 and TRBJ2-6; 10 positions agree with TRBD1. The CDR3 length is 16 residues. Germline assignment: CDR1 SNHLY and CDR2 FYNNEI. Unmatched junction bases numbered 2, after V lost 4 bases and J lost 2 bases. The CDR3 nucleotides are TGTGCCAGCAGTGGACAGGGGGCGGCTGGGGCCAACGTCCTGACTTTC. Translated, it gives CASSGQGAAGANVLTF.

This clonotype was counted ten times or more. The genes are TRBV29-1 and TRBJ2-5, with a weak D call TRBD1 (5 bases). Germline assignment: CDR1 SQVTM and CDR2 ANQGSEA. Deletions cut 7 bases from V and 0 bases from J, with 18 bases between. The CDR3 is made up of 15 amino acids. In DNA, the CDR3 is TGCAGCGCGGCAGGGTACGTCCTCAACCAAGAGACCCAGTACTTC. Protein: CSAAGYVLNQETQYF.

The chain employs TRBV28 and TRBJ2-1; D assignment may be TRBD1 or TRBD2 (5 bases each). There are 15 residues in the CDR3. Trimming left V 7 bases short and J 4 bases short, with 17 bases between. The V gene's germline CDR1 is MDHEN and CDR2 SYDVKM. The CDR3 DNA is TGTGCCAGCACCACACTCCGGGGCTATTACAATGAGCAGTTCTTC. Protein product: CASTTLRGYYNEQFF.

This clonotype has a handful of counts. The chain carries TRBV7-9 and TRBJ1-5, with D unclear. The CDR3 length is 14 residues. V was trimmed by 4 bases and J by 2 bases, leaving 9 bases between them. Germline V gene data show CDR1 as SEHNR and CDR2 as FQNEAQ (reference sequence). The CDR3 nucleotides are TGTGCCAGCAGCTCGGAAATCGGCAATCAGCCCCAGCATTTT. Protein: CASSSEIGNQPQHF.

This chain connects TRBV29-1 to TRBJ1-2, with 7 positions matching TRBD1. The germline gives CDR1 SQVTM, CDR2 ANQGSEA. Losses at the gene ends were 6 bases for V and 9 bases for J; bases not matched to a gene: 13. There are 13 residues in the CDR3. CDR3 coding DNA: TGCAGCGTCCCTGAGGGGCAGGGGGATCGCTACACCTTC. Translation gives CSVPEGQGDRYTF.

This sequence joins TRBV30 and TRBJ2-4, with 7 bases aligning to TRBD1. The J call is in doubt because the DNA end fits TRBJ2-7 better. Germline V lookup: CDR1 GTSNPN, CDR2 SVGIG (reference sequence). This CDR3 spans 12 amino acids. DNA for the CDR3: TGTGCCTGGAGTACAGGGGTCGACGAGCAGTACTTC. This translates into CAWSTGVDEQYF.

This clonotype was seen more than once but under ten times. The CDR3, as DNA: TGTGCCAGCAGTCCCGGGACAGGGAGTAGTAACTACGAGCAGTACTTC. Translation: CASSPGTGSSNYEQYF. This sequence joins TRBV27 and TRBJ2-7; 9 nucleotides agree with TRBD1. Unmatched junction bases numbered 11, after V lost 5 bases and J lost 3 bases. Germline V gives CDR1 MNHEY, CDR2 SMNVEV (reference sequence). CDR3 size: 16 residues.

The genes are TRBV27 and TRBJ2-4; the match to TRBD2 covers 9 bases. V lost 5 bases and J lost 13; bases outside the gene matches: 15. The CDR3 runs to 15 residues. Germline values: CDR1 MNHEY, CDR2 SMNVEV (reference sequence). CDR3 sequence: CASSDSGGRYNEQYF. Written as DNA, the CDR3 is TGTGCCAGCAGTGATAGCGGGGGACGATACAATGAGCAGTACTTC.

The chain has TRBV7-9 and TRBJ1-1; D remains unclear. This CDR3 comprises 12 residues. Trimming shortened V by 8 bases and J by 7 bases, and 14 bases separated the two germline ends. CDR1 and CDR2 from the germline V gene are SEHNR and FQNEAQ (reference sequence). CDR3 nucleotides: TGTGCCAGCGCCCTGGTAGGGTTTGAAGCTTTCTTT. It yields the protein CASALVGFEAFF.

This clonotype has ten or more counts. V gene TRBV28 combines with J gene TRBJ1-2; no clear D. The length of the CDR3 is 15 residues. V lost 5 bases and J lost 2, with 15 bases in between. Looked up from germline, CDR1 is MDHEN and CDR2 is SYDVKM. The CDR3 here is CASSPQMGNNYGYTF. In DNA, the CDR3 is TGTGCCAGCAGTCCCCAGATGGGAAACAACTATGGCTACACCTTC.

The table lists this clonotype with a few counts. The chain carries TRBV7-2 and TRBJ2-1, with 8 bases that match TRBD2. In germline, CDR1 is SGHTA, CDR2 FQGNSA. J gave up 6 bases and V 5 bases, and 6 bases lay outside the gene matches. The CDR3 contains 14 residues. CDR3 sequence: CASSRSGIVNEQFF. CDR3 bases: TGTGCCAGCAGCCGTAGCGGGATTGTCAATGAGCAGTTCTTC.

The rearrangement uses TRBV6-6 and TRBJ2-3, with D tentatively TRBD2 (6 bases). CDR3 length equals 16 residues. V was trimmed by 0 bases and J by 3 bases, leaving 13 bases between them. CDR1 is MNHNY and CDR2 is SVGAGI in the germline V gene (reference sequence). The CDR3 DNA reads as TGTGCCAGCAGTTACTCGATGATCGGGAGTACAGATACGCAGTATTTT. Translation gives CASSYSMIGSTDTQYF.

Many counts were recorded for this clonotype. The chain is built from TRBV20-1 and TRBJ2-7, with 8 bases that match TRBD2. In germline, CDR1 is DFQATT, CDR2 SNEGSKA (reference sequence). The CDR3 extends over 14 amino acids. Germline trimming cut 1 base from V and 3 bases from J; bases unmatched to any gene: 5. The CDR3: CSARGGRTYYEQYF. DNA of the CDR3: TGCAGTGCTAGAGGCGGGAGGACTTACTACGAGCAGTACTTC.